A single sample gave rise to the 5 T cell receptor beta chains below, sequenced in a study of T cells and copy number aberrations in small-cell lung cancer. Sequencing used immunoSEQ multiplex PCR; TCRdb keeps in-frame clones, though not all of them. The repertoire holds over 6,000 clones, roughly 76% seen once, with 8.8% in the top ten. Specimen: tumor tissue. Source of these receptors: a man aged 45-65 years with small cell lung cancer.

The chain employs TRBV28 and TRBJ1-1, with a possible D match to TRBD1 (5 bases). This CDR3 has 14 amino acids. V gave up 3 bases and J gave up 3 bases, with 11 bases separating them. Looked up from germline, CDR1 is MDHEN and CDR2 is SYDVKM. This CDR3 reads CASSFRGRYTEAFF. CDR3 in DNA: TGTGCCAGCAGTTTTAGGGGACGGTACACTGAAGCTTTCTTT.

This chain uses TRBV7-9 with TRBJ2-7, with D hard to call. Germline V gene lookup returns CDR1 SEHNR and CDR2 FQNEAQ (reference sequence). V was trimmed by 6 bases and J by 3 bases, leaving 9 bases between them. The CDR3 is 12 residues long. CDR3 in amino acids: CASRGRNYEQYF. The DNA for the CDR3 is TGTGCCAGCAGGGGTAGGAACTACGAGCAGTACTTC.

The CDR3 nucleotides are TGTGCCTGGAGTGCAGGGTATTCCTACGAGCAGTACTTC. Amino acid sequence: CAWSAGYSYEQYF. The chain carries TRBV30 and TRBJ2-7, with D perhaps TRBD1 (5 bases). Germline V CDR1 and CDR2: GTSNPN, SVGIG (reference sequence). CDR3 length: 13 residues. The V end lost 1 base, the J end lost 1 base, and 8 bases lay between the germline ends.

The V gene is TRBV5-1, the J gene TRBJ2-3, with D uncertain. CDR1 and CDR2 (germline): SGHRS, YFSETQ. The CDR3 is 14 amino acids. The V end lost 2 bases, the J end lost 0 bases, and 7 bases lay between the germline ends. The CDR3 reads CASSLGGSTDTQYF. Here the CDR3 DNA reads TGCGCCAGCAGCTTAGGCGGAAGCACAGATACGCAGTATTTT.

The CDR3 region is CASSRSEGVGTGELFF. For the CDR3, the DNA is TGTGCCAGCAGCCGATCGGAGGGGGTCGGCACCGGGGAGCTGTTTTTT. J is TRBJ2-2 and V is TRBV14; TRBD1 or TRBD2 may be the D gene (6 bases each). CDR1 and CDR2 from the germline V gene are SGHDN and FVKESK. V lost 4 bases, J lost 4 bases, and 16 bases lay in between. The CDR3 runs to 16 residues.